This is a list of T cell receptor beta chains from one sample in a study of Ad26.COV2.S vaccination and SARS-CoV-2 variants. TCRdb's copy holds only in-frame clones and misses some; the assay was immunoSEQ multiplex PCR. The sample has 300,000 to 350,000 clones, 90% seen once. Sequences were derived from peripheral blood, sampled in a trial of Ad26.COV2.S vaccine versus placebo. All receptors come from a person aged 18 to 59 who received the Ad26.COV2.S COVID-19 vaccine or a placebo. CDR3s include the opening cysteine and the closing phenylalanine or tryptophan. The D gene is left open where the match is weak. Only some rows state a clone size, as once, few, many or a class for expanded clones.

v_call,cdr3_length,clone_size,d_call,j_call,cdr3_aa,cdr3_nt
TRBV18,16,.,.,TRBJ2-3,CASSSPSGVSTDTQYF,TGTGCCAGCTCATCGCCGAGTGGGGTTAGCACAGATACGCAGTATTTT
TRBV7-2,15,.,.,TRBJ1-5,CASSLEGLSNQPQHF,TGTGCCAGCAGCTTAGAGGGACTTAGCAATCAGCCCCAGCATTTT
TRBV19,15,.,.,TRBJ2-5,CASSIGRGLMETQYF,TGTGCCAGTAGTATAGGGAGGGGTTTGATGGAGACCCAGTACTTC
TRBV19,13,few,.,TRBJ1-1,CASSMGMNTEAFF,TGTGCCAGTAGTATGGGTATGAACACTGAAGCTTTCTTT
TRBV4-3,16,.,TRBD2,TRBJ2-1,CASSRYETSGLDEQFF,TGCGCCAGCAGCCGATATGAGACTAGCGGGCTAGATGAGCAGTTCTTC
TRBV3-1/TRBV3-2,13,.,.,TRBJ1-2,CASSPRGGGGYTF,TGTGCCAGCAGCCCTCGCGGCGGGGGCGGCTACACCTTC
TRBV30,14,.,TRBD1,TRBJ2-1,CAWSLGTGSNEQFF,TGTGCCTGGAGTCTGGGGACAGGGAGCAATGAGCAGTTCTTC
TRBV6-1,14,.,.,TRBJ2-3,CASSEGRGTDTQYF,TGTGCCAGCAGTGAAGGGAGGGGCACAGATACGCAGTATTTT
TRBV6-5,15,.,TRBD2,TRBJ2-2,CASSPRAGGTGELFF,TGTGCCAGCAGTCCCAGGGCGGGAGGTACCGGGGAGCTGTTTTTT
TRBV15,16,.,.,TRBJ1-5,CATSSVGRGSNQPQHF,TGTGCCACCAGCAGTGTGGGTCGGGGCAGCAATCAGCCCCAGCATTTT
TRBV6-2/TRBV6-3,15,.,TRBD1,TRBJ1-2,CASSTPRTGGLGYTF,TGTGCCAGCAGTACGCCCAGGACAGGGGGTCTTGGCTACACCTTC
TRBV6-5,13,.,.,TRBJ1-1,CASSSKYFTEAFF,TGTGCCAGCAGTTCTAAGTATTTCACTGAAGCTTTCTTT
TRBV3-1/TRBV3-2,16,.,TRBD1,TRBJ1-3,CASSWGTGPSGNTIYF,TGTGCCAGCAGCTGGGGGACAGGGCCCTCTGGAAACACCATATATTTT
TRBV28,17,once,.,TRBJ2-7,CASSNRGLPAASYEQYF,TGTGCCAGCAGTAATCGGGGGCTCCCAGCCGCTTCCTACGAGCAGTACTTC
TRBV19,12,.,.,TRBJ1-5,CASTVGNQPQHF,TGTGCCAGTACTGTAGGAAATCAGCCCCAGCATTTT
TRBV11-3,14,.,.,TRBJ2-2,CASSSRTLTGELFF,TGTGCCAGCAGCTCCCGGACCCTCACCGGGGAGCTGTTTTTT
TRBV7-9,14,.,.,TRBJ2-1,CASSLESDLDEQFF,TGTGCCAGCAGCCTAGAGTCTGACCTCGATGAGCAGTTCTTC
TRBV4-2,20,.,.,TRBJ1-5,CASSQVDLPPGSEGSQPQHF,TGTGCCAGCAGCCAAGTTGATCTTCCCCCAGGGTCCGAAGGTAGTCAGCCCCAGCATTTT
TRBV27,14,once,TRBD1,TRBJ1-5,CASSPDRGIQPQHF,TGTGCCAGCAGCCCTGACAGGGGGATACAGCCCCAGCATTTT
TRBV5-1,17,.,TRBD1,TRBJ2-6,CASSGSGTGAGANVLTF,TGCGCCAGCAGCGGATCCGGGACAGGGGCCGGGGCCAACGTCCTGACTTTC
TRBV3-1/TRBV3-2,18,once,TRBD2,TRBJ2-5,CASSQDAPWLAGGETQYF,TGTGCCAGCAGCCAAGATGCTCCGTGGCTAGCGGGAGGAGAGACCCAGTACTTC
TRBV7-2,15,.,TRBD1,TRBJ1-5,CASSPDRGIGQPQHF,TGTGCCAGCAGCCCGGACAGGGGAATTGGTCAGCCCCAGCATTTT
TRBV6-5,13,.,.,TRBJ2-3,CASSYQRTDTQYF,TGTGCCAGCAGTTACCAAAGAACAGATACGCAGTATTTT
TRBV7-2,15,.,.,TRBJ1-1,CASSLSGAVNTEAFF,TGTGCCAGCAGCTTATCTGGCGCCGTAAACACTGAAGCTTTCTTT
TRBV11-2,15,.,TRBD2,TRBJ2-1,CASSSSGGAYNEQFF,TGTGCCAGCAGCTCTAGCGGGGGTGCCTACAATGAGCAGTTCTTC
TRBV7-9,17,.,.,TRBJ2-1,CASSDLGGRSSYNEQFF,TGTGCCAGCAGCGATCTCGGGGGACGGAGCTCCTACAATGAGCAGTTCTTC